The sequence of this T cell receptor (beta chain) was determined in a study of cytomegalovirus exposure and HLA in healthy donors. 60 Vbeta and 13 Jbeta primers were used in PCR. Repertoires were generated with immunoSEQ multiplex PCR, while TCRdb's copy carries only in-frame clones and drops some. The sample lists some 120,000 clones, roughly three quarters occurring once. Source material: PBMCs. The clonotype originates from a man younger than 40 in good health and CMV-seronegative.

The CDR3 loop reads CASIRGLTSNQPQHF. The DNA of the CDR3 is TGTGCCAGCATCCGAGGACTGACTAGCAATCAGCCCCAGCATTTT. The chain has TRBV6-1 and TRBJ1-5; unclear D gene. Trimming left V 7 bases short and J 0 bases short, with 13 bases between. CDR3 length: 15 amino acids. Germline values: CDR1 MNHNS, CDR2 SASEGT.